Only a few counts were recorded for the clone carrying this T cell receptor beta chain. As yet, its antigen is unknown. The germline gives CDR1 GTSNPN, CDR2 SVGIG (reference sequence). Germline trimming cut 0 bases from V and 5 bases from J; bases unmatched to any gene: 2. The CDR3 is 13 amino acids. One entry per CDR3 protein, called by TCRdb with MiXCR from the PCR reads. The sample holds a few hundred thousand distinct CDR3 sequences; 20% to 25% are singletons and the top ten take under 0.85%. The sample comes from a study of molecular identifiers for immune sequencing clone quantification. Broader study findings: Clones that exceeded 20 RNA copies held over 97% of effector molecules, yet under 1% in naive cells.

The sequenced sample was naive CD8+ T cells from blood, with Jurkat cell RNA spiked in. Subset indicated: FACS-sorted CD8+CD4-CCR7+CD45RA+ naive T cells. The gene calls are TRBV30 and TRBJ2-7; TRBD1 agrees at 9 bases. This receptor was identified in a human donor in good health. Some libraries in this study had Jurkat cell RNA spiked in. The CDR3 nucleotides read TGTGCCTGGAGTGTAACAGGGGGCGACGAGCAGTACTTC. This encodes CAWSVTGGDEQYF.